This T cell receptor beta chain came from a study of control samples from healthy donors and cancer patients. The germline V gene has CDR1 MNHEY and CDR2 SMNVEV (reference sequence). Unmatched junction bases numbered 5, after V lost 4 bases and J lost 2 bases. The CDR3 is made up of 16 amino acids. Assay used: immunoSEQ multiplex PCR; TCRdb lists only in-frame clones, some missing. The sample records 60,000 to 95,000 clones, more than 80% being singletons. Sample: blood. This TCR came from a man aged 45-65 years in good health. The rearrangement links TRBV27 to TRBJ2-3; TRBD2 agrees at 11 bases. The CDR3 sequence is CASSSGTSGLTDTQYF. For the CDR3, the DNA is TGTGCCAGCAGTTCAGGGACTAGCGGTCTCACAGATACGCAGTATTTT.